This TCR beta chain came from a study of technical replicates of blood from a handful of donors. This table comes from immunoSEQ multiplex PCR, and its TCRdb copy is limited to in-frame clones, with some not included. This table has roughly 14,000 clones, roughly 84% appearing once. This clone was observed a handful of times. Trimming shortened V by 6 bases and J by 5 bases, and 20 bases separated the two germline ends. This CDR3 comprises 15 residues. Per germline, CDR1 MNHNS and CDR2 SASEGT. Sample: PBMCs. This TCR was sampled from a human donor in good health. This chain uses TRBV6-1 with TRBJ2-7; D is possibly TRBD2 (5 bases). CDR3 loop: CASRPPGSGLDEQYF. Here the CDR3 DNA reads TGTGCCAGCAGACCTCCAGGATCGGGGTTAGACGAGCAGTACTTC.